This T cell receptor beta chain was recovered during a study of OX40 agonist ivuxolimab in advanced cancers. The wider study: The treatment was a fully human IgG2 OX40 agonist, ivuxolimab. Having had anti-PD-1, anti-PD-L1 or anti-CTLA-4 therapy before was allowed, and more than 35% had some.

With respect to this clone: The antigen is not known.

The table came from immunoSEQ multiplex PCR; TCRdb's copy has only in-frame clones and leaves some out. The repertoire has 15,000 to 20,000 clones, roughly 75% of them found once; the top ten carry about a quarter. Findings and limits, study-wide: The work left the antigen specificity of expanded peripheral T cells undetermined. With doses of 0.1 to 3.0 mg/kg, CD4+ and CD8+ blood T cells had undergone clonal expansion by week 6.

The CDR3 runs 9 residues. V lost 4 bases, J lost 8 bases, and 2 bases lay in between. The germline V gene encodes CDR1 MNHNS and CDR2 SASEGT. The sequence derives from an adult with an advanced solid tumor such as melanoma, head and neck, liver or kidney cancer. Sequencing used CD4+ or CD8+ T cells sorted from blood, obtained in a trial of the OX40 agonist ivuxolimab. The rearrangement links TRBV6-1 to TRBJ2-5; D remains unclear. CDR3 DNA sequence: TGTGCCAGCAGTGGAACCCAGTACTTC. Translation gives CASSGTQYF.